This TCR beta chain was documented in a study of blood T cells in healthy people across ages. This clonotype was found a few times. Alongside a J-beta primer mix, a sample-barcoded 5' primer served in a second PCR lasting roughly 6 to 11 cycles. TCRdb itself ran the 5' RACE reads through MiXCR, one entry per CDR3 protein. The sample lists around 800,000 distinct CDR3 sequences, roughly 60% occurring once. V gave up 2 bases and J gave up 4 bases; unmatched junction bases: 5. Germline V gene data show CDR1 as LGHNA and CDR2 as YSLEER. The CDR3 is 15 residues long. This receptor was obtained from a young man in good health. Sequencing input: blood. The gene calls are TRBV4-3 and TRBJ2-1; 7 bases agree with TRBD2. CDR3 protein: CASSQLRGSYNEQFF. The CDR3 DNA is TGCGCCAGCAGCCAATTGCGGGGGTCGTACAATGAGCAGTTCTTC.